These 17 T cell receptor beta chains share one sample of origin, sequenced in a study of breast tumors, draining lymph nodes, adjacent tissues. One entry per CDR3 protein results from TCRdb running MiXCR on the multiplex PCR reads. The sample has some 140,000 distinct CDR3 sequences, 21% seen once; the top ten hold 2% to 2.5%. The lymph nodes were axillary draining lymph nodes from breast cancer patients. The sequencing sample was made of axillary lymph node tissue. Source of these receptors: a female donor with breast cancer. Some clones in this sample may be carry-over from other donors' samples.

This rearrangement joins TRBV28 to TRBJ1-3, with 7 bases identical to TRBD1. The ends lost 7 bases at V and 5 bases at J; junction bases unmatched: 2. Germline V lookup: CDR1 MDHEN, CDR2 SYDVKM. The CDR3 has 12 amino acids. The CDR3 protein is CASTDRRNTIYF. The DNA of the CDR3 is TGTGCCAGCACGGACAGGCGAAACACCATATATTTT.

The sample holds many counts of this clonotype. This chain uses TRBV3-1 with TRBJ2-5; tentatively, D is TRBD2 (6 bases). The CDR3 length is 13 residues. The ends were cut back, 4 bases at V and 10 bases at J, with 16 bases in the middle. The V gene's germline CDR1 is LGHDT and CDR2 YNNKEL (reference sequence). The chain's CDR3 is CASSLSGTGDQYF. The CDR3 nucleotides are TGTGCCAGCAGCCTCTCCGGGACTGGGGACCAGTACTTC.

At least ten counts were recorded for this clonotype. This sequence joins TRBV20-1 and TRBJ1-6, with D maybe TRBD1 (6 bases). The CDR3 runs 15 residues. V was pared by 0 bases and J by 6 bases, with 12 bases between. Germline assignment: CDR1 DFQATT and CDR2 SNEGSKA (reference sequence). CDR3 in amino acids: CSARDPRGGNSPLHF. CDR3 in DNA: TGCAGTGCTAGAGATCCCAGGGGAGGTAATTCACCCCTCCACTTT.

This clonotype has at least ten counts. The chain joins TRBV24-1 to TRBJ2-2, with TRBD1 identical over 7 bases. V was pared by 3 bases and J by 1 base, with 7 bases of the junction left unmatched. CDR1 KGHDR and CDR2 SFDVKD come from the germline V gene. This CDR3 has 17 residues. Here the CDR3 DNA reads TGTGCCACCAGTGATCCCCTGGGACAGAAGAACACCGGGGAGCTGTTTTTT. Translation gives CATSDPLGQKNTGELFF.

This clonotype appeared many times. The genes are TRBV12-3 or TRBV12-4 and TRBJ2-7; 9 bases match TRBD2. Trimming cost V 3 bases and J 6 bases; bases outside gene matches: 6. The CDR3 spans 14 residues. Here the CDR3 DNA reads TGTGCCAGCAGTTTTAGCGGGAGTTCGGGCGAGCAGTACTTC. Translated: CASSFSGSSGEQYF.

This clonotype was detected ten times or more. The chain carries TRBV11-2 and TRBJ2-7; 8 bases match TRBD1. CDR1 is SGHAT and CDR2 is FQNNGV in the germline V gene. Unmatched junction bases numbered 8, after V lost 4 bases and J lost 3 bases. The CDR3 runs to 15 residues. In DNA form, the CDR3 reads TGTGCCAGCAGCTCGGGCAGGGGGCTGGACTACGAGCAGTACTTC. It codes for CASSSGRGLDYEQYF.

This clonotype came up many times. The chain links TRBV5-6 to TRBJ1-4; D not certain. Trimming cost V 4 bases and J 3 bases, with 16 bases left between them. From germline, CDR1 is SGHDT and CDR2 YYEEEE. The CDR3 totals 16 residues. The DNA of the CDR3 is TGTGCCAGCAGCCACTGGGGTGGTTCGGCTAATGAAAAACTGTTTTTT. Translating gives CASSHWGGSANEKLFF.

There are many counts of this clonotype. V and J are TRBV11-2 and TRBJ2-7, with TRBD1 matching 12 bases. V shed 1 base, J shed 1 base, and the junction held 8 bases outside the gene matches. Germline-derived CDR1 and CDR2 are SGHAT and FQNNGV. The CDR3 extends over 18 amino acids. In nucleotides, the CDR3 is TGTGCCAGCAGCTTAGTCCCGGGACAGGGGGCGCATTCCTACGAGCAGTACTTC. Its translation: CASSLVPGQGAHSYEQYF.

About this clonotype: A much larger clone sits a single nucleotide away, making a read error possible. The V and J genes are TRBV11-3 and TRBJ2-3; 8 bases agree with TRBD2. CDR1 SGHNT and CDR2 YENEEA come from the germline V gene. Unmatched junction bases numbered 4, after V lost 4 bases and J lost 1 base. This CDR3 has 15 residues. CDR3: CASSSETSGTDTQYF. For the CDR3, the DNA is TGTGCCAGCAGCTCAGAGACTAGCGGCACAGATACGCAGTATTTT.

This clonotype was counted at least ten times. This rearrangement joins TRBV5-5 to TRBJ2-1; D is ambiguous. The CDR3 spans 13 residues. Germline CDR1 reads SGHKS; CDR2 reads YYEKEE (reference sequence). V dropped 7 bases and J dropped 6 bases, with 14 bases sitting between them. For the CDR3, the DNA is TGTGCCAGCTCCTCCCTCCCATCCAATGAGCAGTTCTTC. Translating it yields CASSSLPSNEQFF.

This clonotype was counted ten times or more. This rearrangement joins TRBV19 to TRBJ2-7; TRBD1 matches at 9 bases. The CDR3 has 14 residues. The germline V gene encodes CDR1 LNHDA and CDR2 SQIVND (reference sequence). The V segment lost 2 bases and the J segment 5 bases; nucleotides outside the gene matches: 4. CDR3 residues: CASSITGGSDEQYF. DNA for the CDR3: TGTGCCAGTAGTATAACAGGGGGCTCGGACGAGCAGTACTTC.

This clonotype was detected many times. V is TRBV5-6 and J is TRBJ2-2; D is undetermined. The CDR3 is made up of 14 amino acids. V was clipped by 5 bases and J by 7 bases, with 15 bases between them. Germline V gene data show CDR1 as SGHDT and CDR2 as YYEEEE. CDR3 DNA: TGTGCCAGCAGTCCGACACCTTCGGGCGGGGAGCTGTTTTTT. Protein product: CASSPTPSGGELFF.

This clonotype was observed once. This may stem from a read error, because a much larger clone lies one nucleotide away. V and J are TRBV27 and TRBJ2-7; 10 nucleotides match TRBD2. The CDR3 extends over 17 amino acids. V was clipped by 2 bases and J by 6 bases; unmatched bases: 13. The germline CDR1 and CDR2 sequences are MNHEY and SMNVEV (reference sequence). The chain's CDR3 is CASSLTSRGLAVSEQYF. The CDR3 DNA follows: TGTGCCAGCAGTTTAACTTCCCGAGGACTAGCGGTAAGCGAGCAGTACTTC.

This clonotype was seen a few times. The V and J genes are TRBV7-6 and TRBJ2-3; TRBD1 matches at 9 bases. This CDR3 spans 16 amino acids. V lost 3 bases to trimming and J lost 2 bases; unmatched junction nucleotides: 6. The V gene's germline CDR1 is SGHVS and CDR2 FNYEAQ. Here the CDR3 DNA reads TGTGCCAGCAGCTTTACTTACAGGGGGCTCACAGATACGCAGTATTTT. Its translation is CASSFTYRGLTDTQYF.

As for this clonotype: One end of the junction is discordant with germline, which a read error may explain. This rearrangement joins TRBV5-4 to TRBJ2-7, with a weak D call TRBD2 (6 bases). Germline V lookup: CDR1 SGHNT, CDR2 YYREEE (reference sequence). The CDR3 spans 14 residues. CDR3 residues: CASSLPGEAYELYF. DNA of the CDR3: TGTGCCAGCAGTTTGCCGGGGGAAGCCTACGAGCTGTACTTC.

This clonotype was picked up a small number of times. This chain connects TRBV6-1 to TRBJ2-4; D is unclear. The CDR3 covers 18 residues. Germline V gives CDR1 MNHNS, CDR2 SASEGT. Trimming left V 1 base short and J 1 base short, with 17 bases between. This CDR3 reads CASSEEGGVVSAKNIQYF. In nucleotides, the CDR3 is TGTGCCAGCAGTGAAGAGGGCGGAGTTGTAAGCGCCAAAAACATTCAGTACTTC.

This clonotype was recorded many times. The chain couples TRBV19 to TRBJ2-3, with 11 bases identical to TRBD2. This CDR3 is 17 amino acids long. V lost 3 bases and J lost 2; bases outside the gene matches: 7. Germline V gene data show CDR1 as LNHDA and CDR2 as SQIVND (reference sequence). The CDR3 bases are TGTGCCAGTAGTATGACCGGGACTAGCGGTTTCACAGATACGCAGTATTTT. It specifies CASSMTGTSGFTDTQYF.